One and the same sample provided the 17 T cell receptor beta chains below, sequenced in a study of cytomegalovirus exposure and HLA in healthy donors. 13 Jbeta primers and 60 Vbeta primers were used for the PCR. Data came from immunoSEQ multiplex PCR; TCRdb stores just in-frame clones and leaves some out. The sample holds under 150,000 clones; roughly 79% are singletons and the top ten take around 2.5%. The sample taken for sequencing was PBMCs. All receptors derive from a boy younger than 10 in good health and CMV-seronegative.

The V call is TRBV19, the J call TRBJ1-6; perhaps TRBD1 as D (5 bases). Germline V gives CDR1 LNHDA, CDR2 SQIVND (reference sequence). The ends were cut back, 3 bases at V and 0 bases at J, with 9 bases in the middle. This CDR3 is 16 amino acids long. For the CDR3, the DNA is TGTGCCAGTAGTATCGACAGAAGCTCCTATAATTCACCCCTCCACTTT. It codes for CASSIDRSSYNSPLHF.

The chain combines TRBV12-5 with TRBJ2-1, with D hard to call. V was shortened by 3 bases and J by 8 bases, with 5 bases between the two germline ends. The CDR3 is 11 amino acids. Germline CDR1 LGHNT, CDR2 FRNRAP. This chain's CDR3 is CASGFPYEQFF. CDR3 in DNA: TGTGCTAGTGGTTTCCCCTATGAGCAGTTCTTC. The variable domain in full, with the rest retrieved from reference TRBV12-5 and TRBJ2-1, is DARVTQTPRHKVTEMGQEVTMRCQPILGHNTVFWYRQTMMQGLELLAYFRNRAPLDDSGMPKDRFSAEMPDATLATLKIQPSEPRDSAVYFCASGFPYEQFFGPGTRLTVL.

The sample holds one count of this clone. The V gene is TRBV18, the J gene TRBJ2-7, with 7 nucleotides matching TRBD1. CDR1 and CDR2 (germline): KGHSH, LQKENI. This CDR3 comprises 15 residues. J was trimmed by 2 bases and V by 4 bases; bases with no gene match: 8. The CDR3 DNA reads TGTGCCAGCTCACAACAGGGGAGATTAACCTACGAGCAGTACTTC. Protein: CASSQQGRLTYEQYF. The whole variable domain, remainder taken from reference TRBV18 and TRBJ2-7, is NAGVMQNPRHLVRRRGQEARLRCSPMKGHSHVYWYRQLPEEGLKFMVYLQKENIIDESGMPKERFSAEFPKEGPSILRIQQVVRGDSAAYFCASSQQGRLTYEQYFGPGTRLTVT.

The chain joins TRBV7-3 to TRBJ2-3; 8 nucleotides line up with TRBD2. The ends lost 5 bases at V and 2 bases at J; junction bases unmatched: 12. CDR1 is SGHTA and CDR2 is FQGTGA in the germline V gene. This CDR3 is 17 amino acids long. The CDR3 DNA follows: TGTGCCAGCAGCCCCTACCCGGGGGGGGCTTTCACAGATACGCAGTATTTT. Residues: CASSPYPGGAFTDTQYF.

The V call is TRBV13, the J call TRBJ2-5, with 13 bases aligning to TRBD2. Germline loops: CDR1 PRHDT, CDR2 FYEKMQ (reference sequence). The CDR3 runs 15 residues. J lost 5 bases, V lost 7 bases, and 7 bases had no gene match. CDR3 nucleotides: TGTGCCAGCATCCTGACTAGCGGGGGGACGGAGACCCAGTACTTC. Amino acid sequence: CASILTSGGTETQYF.

This sequence joins TRBV7-8 and TRBJ2-3; possibly TRBD1 for D (6 bases). The V and J ends lost 6 bases and 0 bases respectively, with 10 bases between them. The CDR3 contains 14 residues. Germline V gene sequence: CDR1 SGHVS, CDR2 FQNEAQ. CDR3 protein: CASRVRGSTDTQYF. The CDR3 DNA reads TGTGCCAGCAGGGTGAGGGGGAGCACAGATACGCAGTATTTT.

The rearrangement links TRBV6-1 to TRBJ1-1, with 7 bases matching TRBD1. The V gene's germline CDR1 is MNHNS and CDR2 SASEGT. CDR3 length: 14 amino acids. J gave up 7 bases and V 3 bases, and 8 bases lay outside the gene matches. The CDR3 DNA sequence: TGTGCCAGCAGTGATACAGGGGAGTGGGGTGAAGCTTTCTTT. Translating gives CASSDTGEWGEAFF.

This sequence joins TRBV7-9 and TRBJ2-5; D remains ambiguous. Germline CDR1 and CDR2: SEHNR and FQNEAQ (reference sequence). The germline V and J ends were trimmed by 2 bases and 1 base, with 8 bases remaining between them. CDR3 length equals 14 residues. CDR3 residues: CASSLSTRQETQYF. CDR3 nucleotides: TGTGCCAGCAGCTTAAGCACCCGCCAAGAGACCCAGTACTTC.

The rearrangement uses TRBV9 and TRBJ1-2; D is perhaps TRBD1 (6 bases). CDR1 and CDR2 (germline): SGDLS, YYNGEE. The CDR3 is made up of 15 amino acids. Trimming took 2 bases from V and 0 from J, leaving 11 bases between them. The CDR3 region has the DNA TGTGCCAGCAGCGTGGAACAGGGTACTAACTATGGCTACACCTTC. This encodes CASSVEQGTNYGYTF.

This clone has just a few counts. The chain employs TRBV2 and TRBJ1-6, with TRBD1 identical over 9 bases. The CDR3 runs 15 residues. Per germline, CDR1 SNHLY and CDR2 FYNNEI. V dropped 4 bases and J dropped 6; count of bases not matched to a gene: 4. The CDR3 loop is CASSVKGQGNSPLHF. CDR3 DNA: TGTGCCAGCAGTGTGAAGGGACAGGGTAATTCACCCCTCCACTTT.

V usage is TRBV4-1 and J usage is TRBJ2-5; the D gene is possibly TRBD1 (6 bases). In germline, CDR1 is MGHRA, CDR2 YSYEKL. V was shortened by 5 bases and J by 10 bases, with 14 bases between the two germline ends. The CDR3 runs to 12 residues. The CDR3 DNA is TGCGCCAGCAGCGCTCCCCTAGGGGGCCAGTACTTC. Translated: CASSAPLGGQYF.

The V and J genes are TRBV4-2 and TRBJ2-1; TRBD2 is a possible D gene (7 bases). The germline CDR1 and CDR2 sequences are LGHNA and YNFKEQ. The V end was cut by 0 bases, the J end by 8 bases, with 17 bases between. The CDR3 is made up of 16 amino acids. This CDR3 is CASSQDGGRGGDEQFF. The DNA of the CDR3 is TGTGCCAGCAGCCAAGATGGCGGGAGAGGGGGGGATGAGCAGTTCTTC.

The gene calls are TRBV6-6 and TRBJ2-1; D ambiguous. V dropped 6 bases and J dropped 8 bases, with 17 bases sitting between them. This CDR3 contains 14 residues. Germline assignment: CDR1 MNHNY and CDR2 SVGAGI (reference sequence). As DNA, the CDR3 is TGTGCCAGCAGCCCGTCAGGCAGGTTGGATGAGCAGTTCTTC. This gives the protein CASSPSGRLDEQFF.

A single count supports this clone. This chain joins TRBV7-6 and TRBJ1-6, with 7 bases that match TRBD1. The CDR3 consists of 13 residues. The ends lost 4 bases at V and 10 bases at J; junction bases unmatched: 4. The germline V gene encodes CDR1 SGHVS and CDR2 FNYEAQ. The CDR3 DNA follows: TGTGCCAGCAGCTCTACAGGGGAATCACCCCTCCACTTT. Translation gives CASSSTGESPLHF.

The V gene is TRBV4-2, the J gene TRBJ2-3, with 8 bases aligning to TRBD2. J was trimmed by 2 bases and V by 1 base; bases with no gene match: 2. Germline CDR1 LGHNA, CDR2 YNFKEQ. The CDR3 sequence is 15 residues long. The CDR3 bases are TGTGCCAGCAGCCAAGCGGGGGGGCCCACAGATACGCAGTATTTT. As protein: CASSQAGGPTDTQYF.

The rearrangement uses TRBV5-6 and TRBJ2-7, with 8 nucleotides matching TRBD1. Germline loops: CDR1 SGHDT, CDR2 YYEEEE. The J segment lost 3 bases and the V segment lost 2 bases, leaving 1 base of the junction unmatched. The CDR3 contains 13 residues. The CDR3 DNA follows: TGTGCCAGCAGCTTCGGGACAGGCTACGAGCAGTACTTC. Translation: CASSFGTGYEQYF.

This sequence joins TRBV4-3 and TRBJ1-1; D gene ambiguous. V dropped 3 bases and J dropped 1 base, with 12 bases sitting between them. Germline V gives CDR1 LGHNA, CDR2 YSLEER. This CDR3 is built from 15 residues. The CDR3 protein is CASSQERGWNTEAFF. CDR3 DNA sequence: TGCGCCAGCAGCCAGGAGCGAGGGTGGAACACTGAAGCTTTCTTT.